This entry describes one TCR beta chain. Antigen specificity is unknown. From blood CD8+ and CD4+ T cells, the TCR beta chain was sequenced. The entry originates in a study of CD8 T cells in Susac syndrome. Whole-study findings and limits: It was acknowledged in the study that the number of individuals who were included in its TCR sequencing and HLA analysis was relatively small.

When the RNA was reverse transcribed, random hexamers were used with an input of about 0.45 to 1 ug. TCR beta CDR3 was amplified by immunoSEQ covering 54 Vbeta and 13 Jbeta. TCRdb re-derived calls from the immunoSEQ multiplex PCR reads in MiXCR, one entry per CDR3 protein. The repertoire has some 170,000 distinct CDR3 sequences, around 96% of them found once; the top ten carry approximately 0.1%. The germline V gene has CDR1 LGHDT and CDR2 YNNKEL (reference sequence). The CDR3 is made up of 11 amino acids. Trimming shortened V by 2 bases and J by 9 bases, and 5 bases separated the two germline ends. This TCR came from a human donor in good health. The chain is built from TRBV3-1 and TRBJ2-1; D is undetermined. The specimen was CD4+ T cells from PBMCs. CDR3 amino acids: CASSQQTEQFF. The DNA for the CDR3 is TGTGCCAGCAGCCAACAGACTGAGCAGTTCTTC.